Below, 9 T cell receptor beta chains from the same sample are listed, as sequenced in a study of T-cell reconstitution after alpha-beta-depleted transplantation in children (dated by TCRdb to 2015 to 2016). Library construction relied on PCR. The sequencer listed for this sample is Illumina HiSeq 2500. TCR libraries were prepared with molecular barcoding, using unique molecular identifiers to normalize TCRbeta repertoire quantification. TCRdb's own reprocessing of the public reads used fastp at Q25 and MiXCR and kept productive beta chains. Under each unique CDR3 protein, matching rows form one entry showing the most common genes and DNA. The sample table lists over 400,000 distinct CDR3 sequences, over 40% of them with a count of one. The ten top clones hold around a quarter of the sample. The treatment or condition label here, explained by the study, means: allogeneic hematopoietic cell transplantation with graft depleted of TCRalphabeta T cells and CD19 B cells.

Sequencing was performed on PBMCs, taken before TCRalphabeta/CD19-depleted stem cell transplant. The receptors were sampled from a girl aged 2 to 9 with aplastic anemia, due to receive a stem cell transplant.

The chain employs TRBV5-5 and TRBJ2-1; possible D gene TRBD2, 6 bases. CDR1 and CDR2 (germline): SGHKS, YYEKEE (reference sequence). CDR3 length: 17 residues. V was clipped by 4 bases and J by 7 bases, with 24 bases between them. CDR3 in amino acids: CASSPMPLGGRGNEQFF. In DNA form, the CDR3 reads TGTGCCAGCAGCCCAATGCCTTTGGGGGGACGGGGTAATGAGCAGTTCTTC.

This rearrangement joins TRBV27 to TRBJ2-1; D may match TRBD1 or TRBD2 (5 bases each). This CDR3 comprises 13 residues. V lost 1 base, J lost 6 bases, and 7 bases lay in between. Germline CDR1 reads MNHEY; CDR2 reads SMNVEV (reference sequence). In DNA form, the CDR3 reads TGTGCCAGCAGTTTATACGGGGCCAATGAGCAGTTCTTC. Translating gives CASSLYGANEQFF.

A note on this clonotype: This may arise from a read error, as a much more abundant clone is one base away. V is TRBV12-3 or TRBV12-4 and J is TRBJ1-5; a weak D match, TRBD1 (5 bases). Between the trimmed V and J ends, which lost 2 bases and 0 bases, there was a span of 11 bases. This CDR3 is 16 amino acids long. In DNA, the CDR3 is TGTGCCAGCAGTTTACGACAGAGAGTTAGCAATCAGCCCCAGCATTTT. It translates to CASSLRQRVSNQPQHF.

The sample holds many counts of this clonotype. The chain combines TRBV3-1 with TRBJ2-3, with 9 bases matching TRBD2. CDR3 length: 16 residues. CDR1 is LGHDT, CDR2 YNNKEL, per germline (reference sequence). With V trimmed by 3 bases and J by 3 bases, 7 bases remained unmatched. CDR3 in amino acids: CASSQPGLASTDTQYF. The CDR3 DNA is TGTGCCAGCAGCCAGCCGGGACTAGCCTCGACAGATACGCAGTATTTT.

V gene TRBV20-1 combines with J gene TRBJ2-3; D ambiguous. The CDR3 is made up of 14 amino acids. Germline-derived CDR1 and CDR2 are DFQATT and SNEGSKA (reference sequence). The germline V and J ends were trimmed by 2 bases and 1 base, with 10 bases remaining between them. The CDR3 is CSARLTPRTDTQYF. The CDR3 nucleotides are TGCAGTGCTAGATTGACACCACGCACAGATACGCAGTATTTT.

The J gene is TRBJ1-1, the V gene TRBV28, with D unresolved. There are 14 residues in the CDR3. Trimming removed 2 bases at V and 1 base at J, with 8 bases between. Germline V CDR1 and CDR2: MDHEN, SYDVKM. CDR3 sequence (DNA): TGTGCCAGCAGTTTAAGGGCGGCGAACACTGAAGCTTTCTTT. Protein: CASSLRAANTEAFF.

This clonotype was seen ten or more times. CDR3 amino acids: CASSLGLAVNTGELFF. The DNA of the CDR3 is TGCGCCAGCAGCTTGGGACTAGCGGTGAACACCGGGGAGCTGTTTTTT. The V and J genes are TRBV5-1 and TRBJ2-2; the match to TRBD2 covers 9 bases. Germline V CDR1 and CDR2: SGHRS, YFSETQ. The CDR3 is 16 residues long. V gave up 0 bases and J gave up 1 base; unmatched junction bases: 1.

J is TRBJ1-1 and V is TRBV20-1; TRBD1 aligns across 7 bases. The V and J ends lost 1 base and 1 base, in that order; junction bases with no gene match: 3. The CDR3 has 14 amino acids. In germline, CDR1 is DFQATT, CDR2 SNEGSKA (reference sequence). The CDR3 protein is CSARVRQGNTEAFF. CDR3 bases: TGCAGTGCTAGAGTCCGACAGGGGAACACTGAAGCTTTCTTT.

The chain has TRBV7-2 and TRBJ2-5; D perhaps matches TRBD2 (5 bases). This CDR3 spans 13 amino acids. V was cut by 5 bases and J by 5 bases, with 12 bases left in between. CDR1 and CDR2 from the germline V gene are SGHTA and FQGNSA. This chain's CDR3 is CASSHDRGETQYF. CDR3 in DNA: TGTGCCAGCAGCCACGACCGAGGGGAGACCCAGTACTTC.